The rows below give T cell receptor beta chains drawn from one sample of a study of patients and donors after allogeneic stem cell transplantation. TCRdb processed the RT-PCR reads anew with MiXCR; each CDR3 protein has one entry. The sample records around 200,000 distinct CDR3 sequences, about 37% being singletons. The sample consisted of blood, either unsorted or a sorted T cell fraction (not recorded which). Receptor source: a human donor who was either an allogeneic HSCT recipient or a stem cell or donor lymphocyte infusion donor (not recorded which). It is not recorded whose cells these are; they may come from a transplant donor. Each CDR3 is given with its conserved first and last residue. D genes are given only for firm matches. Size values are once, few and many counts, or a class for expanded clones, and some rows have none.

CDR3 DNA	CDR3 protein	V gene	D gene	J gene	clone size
TGTGCCAGCAGCTTATCGGTCGGTAGCAATCAGCCCCAGCATTTT	CASSLSVGSNQPQHF	TRBV7-9	NA	TRBJ1-5	few
TGTGCCAGCAGTTCTAGGACAGGGATCAGGGCTGAAGCTTTCTTT	CASSSRTGIRAEAFF	TRBV12-3/TRBV12-4	TRBD1	TRBJ1-1	NA
TGTGCCAGCAGTTTAAGGTGGCAGAGCCTATACTATGGCTACACCTTC	CASSLRWQSLYYGYTF	TRBV12-3/TRBV12-4	NA	TRBJ1-2	few
TGTGCCAGCAGTTACTCAGCGTTTGGGGATACGCAGTATTTT	CASSYSAFGDTQYF	TRBV6-5	NA	TRBJ2-3	NA
TGTGCCATCAGCCATCAACTCGGGGATTATGGCTACACCTTC	CAISHQLGDYGYTF	TRBV10-3	NA	TRBJ1-2	NA
TGTGCCAGCAGCCCCGGACAGAACACTGAAGCTTTCTTT	CASSPGQNTEAFF	TRBV18	NA	TRBJ1-1	many
TGTGCCAGCAGTTTATCGGTTCGGAGTGGCTACACCTTC	CASSLSVRSGYTF	TRBV27	NA	TRBJ1-2	NA
TGTGCCAGCAGCTTGGGGGTCGACAGTCAATTCAATCAGCCCCAGCATTTT	CASSLGVDSQFNQPQHF	TRBV7-9	NA	TRBJ1-5	few
TGCGCCAGCAGCTTGGGGGGCTACAATGAGCAGTTCTTC	CASSLGGYNEQFF	TRBV27	NA	TRBJ2-1	few
TGTGCCAGCAGTTTGGGGCTTCGAGAGACCCAGTACTTC	CASSLGLRETQYF	TRBV28	NA	TRBJ2-5	NA
TGTGCCAGCAGCCAAGGAGGAGGGGCCGGAGATACGCAGTATTTT	CASSQGGGAGDTQYF	TRBV14	NA	TRBJ2-3	NA
TGCGCCAGCAGCCCCGGCGCAGGGAAAGTCTTGGGAGAGACCCAGTACTTC	CASSPGAGKVLGETQYF	TRBV4-1	NA	TRBJ2-5	NA
TGTGCCAGCAGTTCCCCACGACAGGGGGACACTGAAGCTTTCTTT	CASSSPRQGDTEAFF	TRBV12-3/TRBV12-4	TRBD1	TRBJ1-1	many
TGTGCCAGCAGTCCCGGTAGGGCGGGCCCAAGAGGGACAGAAACGCAGTATTTT	CASSPGRAGPRGTETQYF	TRBV12-3/TRBV12-4	TRBD1	TRBJ2-3	NA
TGTGCCAGCACCCCCGACAGTAACTATGGCTACACCTTC	CASTPDSNYGYTF	TRBV12-3/TRBV12-4	NA	TRBJ1-2	few
TGCGCCAGCAGCTTGGGACATTATAGCAATCAGCCCCAGCATTTT	CASSLGHYSNQPQHF	TRBV4-1	NA	TRBJ1-5	NA
TGCAGTGCTAGAGATCAGGGTACAGGGTCACCCCTCCACTTT	CSARDQGTGSPLHF	TRBV20-1	NA	TRBJ1-6	NA
TGTGCCAGTAGTATAGATCCTCTTGAGACAAGTGAAGCTTTCTTT	CASSIDPLETSEAFF	TRBV19	NA	TRBJ1-1	NA
TGTGCCAGTAGCCGAGGGGGCTCTGGAAACACCATATATTTT	CASSRGGSGNTIYF	TRBV19	NA	TRBJ1-3	NA
TGCAGCGTCTTCACCAGCGGGGGGGAGTACAATGAGCAGTTCTTC	CSVFTSGGEYNEQFF	TRBV29-1	TRBD2	TRBJ2-1	few
TGTGCCAGCAGTTACTATGAGGAGAACTATGGCTACACCTTC	CASSYYEENYGYTF	TRBV6-2/TRBV6-3	NA	TRBJ1-2	NA
TGCGCCAGCAGCCCCTATGCCGGAAACACCATATATTTT	CASSPYAGNTIYF	TRBV4-1	NA	TRBJ1-3	few
TGCGCCAGCGGACGGACGGACGATGAAAAACTGTTTTTT	CASGRTDDEKLFF	TRBV5-1	NA	TRBJ1-4	NA
TGTGCCAGCAGTCACAGACGACAGGGATTGCGGCCCCAGCATTTT	CASSHRRQGLRPQHF	TRBV6-6	TRBD1	TRBJ1-5	few
TGTGCCAGCAGCCAAGAAAGGGGGAGCATAGTAGATACGCAGTATTTT	CASSQERGSIVDTQYF	TRBV3-1	NA	TRBJ2-3	NA
TGCAGCGTTGAAGGGGACAGGGGGCGATCAGGAAACACCATATATTTT	CSVEGDRGRSGNTIYF	TRBV29-1	TRBD1	TRBJ1-3	NA
TGTGCCAGCAGGCGGATTAATGAGCAGTTCTTC	CASRRINEQFF	TRBV6-5	NA	TRBJ2-1	few
TGCAGTGGTCACCGCGCCGGAAGGACAGATACGCAGTATTTT	CSGHRAGRTDTQYF	TRBV20-1	NA	TRBJ2-3	NA
TGTGCCAGCAGCCCAGACAGGGGAATTGGAAACACCATATATTTT	CASSPDRGIGNTIYF	TRBV7-8	TRBD1	TRBJ1-3	NA
TGTGCCAGCAGGGTAGGAAATGAGCAGTTCTTC	CASRVGNEQFF	TRBV6-2/TRBV6-3	NA	TRBJ2-1	few
TGCGCCAGCAGCCCTGGGATCCTAATTAACTATGGCTACACCTTC	CASSPGILINYGYTF	TRBV4-3	NA	TRBJ1-2	few
TGCGCCAGCAGCTTCGGGATTCAAGAGACCCAGTACTTC	CASSFGIQETQYF	TRBV5-1	NA	TRBJ2-5	once
TGCGCCAGCAGCTTGGGTGGGCAGGCGTCACCCCTCCACTTT	CASSLGGQASPLHF	TRBV5-1	NA	TRBJ1-6	NA
TGTGCCAGCAGTGAAAGGGCCCAGGTTTATTCACCCCTCCACTTT	CASSERAQVYSPLHF	TRBV2	NA	TRBJ1-6	NA
TGCAGTGCTAGAGATCTGGATGGGAACACTGAAGCTTTCTTT	CSARDLDGNTEAFF	TRBV20-1	NA	TRBJ1-1	NA
TGTGCCAGCAGTGACAGGGGAGTCTCCTACAATGAGCAGTTCTTC	CASSDRGVSYNEQFF	TRBV6-4	NA	TRBJ2-1	few